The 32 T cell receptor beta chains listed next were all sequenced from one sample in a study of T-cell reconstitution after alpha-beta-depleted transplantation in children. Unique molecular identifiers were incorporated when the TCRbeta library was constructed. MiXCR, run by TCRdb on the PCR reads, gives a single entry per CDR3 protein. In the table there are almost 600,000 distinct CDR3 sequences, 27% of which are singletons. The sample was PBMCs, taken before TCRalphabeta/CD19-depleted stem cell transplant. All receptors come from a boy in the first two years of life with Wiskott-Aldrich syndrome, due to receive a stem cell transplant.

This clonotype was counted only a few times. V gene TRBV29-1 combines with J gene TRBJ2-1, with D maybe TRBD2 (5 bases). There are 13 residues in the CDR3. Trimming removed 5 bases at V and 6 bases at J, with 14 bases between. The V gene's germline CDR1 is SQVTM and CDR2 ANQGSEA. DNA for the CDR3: TGCAGCGTTCAGTCTTCGGGGAGCAATGAGCAGTTCTTC. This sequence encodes CSVQSSGSNEQFF.

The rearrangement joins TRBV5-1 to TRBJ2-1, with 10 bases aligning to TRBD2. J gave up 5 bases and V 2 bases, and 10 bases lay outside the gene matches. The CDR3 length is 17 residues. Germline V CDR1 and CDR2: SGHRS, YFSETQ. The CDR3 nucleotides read TGCGCCAGCAGCTTAATAACTAGCGGGAAGATTAACAATGAGCAGTTCTTC. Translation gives CASSLITSGKINNEQFF.

Written as DNA, the CDR3 is TGCGCCAGCAGCTATATCTTTTTTGGGGGAGGCTCTCACAATGAGCAGTTCTTC. This sequence encodes CASSYIFFGGGSHNEQFF. The gene calls are TRBV4-1 and TRBJ2-1; weak D call: TRBD2 (6 bases). V shed 5 bases and J shed 5 bases, with 25 bases lying between them. The germline V gene has CDR1 MGHRA and CDR2 YSYEKL. There are 18 residues in the CDR3.

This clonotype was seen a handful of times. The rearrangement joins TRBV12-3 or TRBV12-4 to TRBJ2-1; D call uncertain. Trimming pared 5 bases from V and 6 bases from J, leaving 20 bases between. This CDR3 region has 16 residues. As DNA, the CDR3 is TGTGCCAGCAGTCACACACGCACTGGATGGTCCAATGAGCAGTTCTTC. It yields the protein CASSHTRTGWSNEQFF.

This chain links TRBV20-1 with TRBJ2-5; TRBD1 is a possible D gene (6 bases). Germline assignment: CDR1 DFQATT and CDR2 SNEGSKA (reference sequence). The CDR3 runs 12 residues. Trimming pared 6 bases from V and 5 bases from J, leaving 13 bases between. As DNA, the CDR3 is TGCAGTGCCTACCATAGGGGGGAGACCCAGTACTTC. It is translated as CSAYHRGETQYF.

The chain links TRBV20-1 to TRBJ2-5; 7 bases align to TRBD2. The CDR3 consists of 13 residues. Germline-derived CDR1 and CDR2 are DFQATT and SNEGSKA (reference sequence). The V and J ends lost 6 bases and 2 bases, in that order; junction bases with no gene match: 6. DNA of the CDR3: TGCAGTGCCCCTGCGGGAGCGCAAGAGACCCAGTACTTC. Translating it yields CSAPAGAQETQYF.

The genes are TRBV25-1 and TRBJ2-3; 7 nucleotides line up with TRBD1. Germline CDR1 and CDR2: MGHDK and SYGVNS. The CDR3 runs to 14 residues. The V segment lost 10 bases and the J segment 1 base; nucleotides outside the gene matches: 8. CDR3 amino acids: CATRGTVRTDTQYF. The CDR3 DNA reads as TGTGCCACCCGAGGGACAGTCCGCACAGATACGCAGTATTTT.

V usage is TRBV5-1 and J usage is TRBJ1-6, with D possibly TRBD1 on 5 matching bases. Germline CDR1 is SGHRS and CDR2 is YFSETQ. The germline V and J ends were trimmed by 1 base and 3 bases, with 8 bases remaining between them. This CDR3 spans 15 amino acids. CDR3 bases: TGCGCCAGCAGCTTGTTGGGGGACTATAATTCACCCCTCCACTTT. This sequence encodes CASSLLGDYNSPLHF.

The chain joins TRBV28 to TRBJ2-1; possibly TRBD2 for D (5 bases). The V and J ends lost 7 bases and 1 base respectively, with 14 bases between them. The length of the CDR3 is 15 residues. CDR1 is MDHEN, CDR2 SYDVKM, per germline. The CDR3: CASIGLPRSYNEQFF. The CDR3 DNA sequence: TGTGCCAGCATTGGACTCCCTCGGTCCTACAATGAGCAGTTCTTC.

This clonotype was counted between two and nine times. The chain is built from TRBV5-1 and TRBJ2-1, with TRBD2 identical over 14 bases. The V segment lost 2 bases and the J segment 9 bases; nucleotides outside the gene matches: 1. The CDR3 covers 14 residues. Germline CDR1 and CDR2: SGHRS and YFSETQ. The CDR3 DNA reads TGCGCCAGCAGCTTCGGGACTAGCGGGAGTGAGCAGTTCTTC. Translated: CASSFGTSGSEQFF.

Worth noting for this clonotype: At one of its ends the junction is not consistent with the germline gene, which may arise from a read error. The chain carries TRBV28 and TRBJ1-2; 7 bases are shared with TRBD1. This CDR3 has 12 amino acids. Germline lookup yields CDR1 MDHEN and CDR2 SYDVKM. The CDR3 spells CATSQGNCGYTF. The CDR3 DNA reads TGTGCCACCTCACAGGGGAACTGTGGCTACACCTTC.

The CDR3 bases are TGTGCCAGCAGCCAAGGGGAGGGCGAAGCTTTCTTT. Translating it yields CASSQGEGEAFF. The chain is built from TRBV3-1 and TRBJ1-1, with D hard to call. Deletions cut 1 base from V and 8 bases from J, with 8 bases between. The CDR3 length is 12 residues. The germline gives CDR1 LGHDT, CDR2 YNNKEL (reference sequence).

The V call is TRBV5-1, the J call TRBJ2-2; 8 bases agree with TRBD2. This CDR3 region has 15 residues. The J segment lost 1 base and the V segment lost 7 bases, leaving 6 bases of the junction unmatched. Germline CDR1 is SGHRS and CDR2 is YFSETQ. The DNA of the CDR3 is TGCGCCAGCGGGCTTAGCGGGAAGAACACCGGGGAGCTGTTTTTT. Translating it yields CASGLSGKNTGELFF.

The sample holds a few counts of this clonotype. CDR3 sequence reads: CASRAGGVDTQYF. Here the CDR3 DNA reads TGTGCCAGCAGAGCGGGAGGGGTAGATACGCAGTATTTT. This sequence joins TRBV27 and TRBJ2-3; 10 positions agree with TRBD2. The CDR3 is made up of 13 amino acids. Germline CDR1 is MNHEY and CDR2 is SMNVEV (reference sequence). The V gene end was trimmed by 6 bases and the J gene end by 5 bases; junction bases not matched to a gene: 2.

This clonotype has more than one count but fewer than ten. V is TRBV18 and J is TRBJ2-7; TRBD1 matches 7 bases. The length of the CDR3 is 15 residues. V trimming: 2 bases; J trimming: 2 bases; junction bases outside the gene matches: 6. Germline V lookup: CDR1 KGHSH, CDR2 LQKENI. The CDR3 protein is CASSPVRQGAYEQYF. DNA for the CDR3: TGTGCCAGCTCACCAGTCCGCCAGGGGGCCTACGAGCAGTACTTC.

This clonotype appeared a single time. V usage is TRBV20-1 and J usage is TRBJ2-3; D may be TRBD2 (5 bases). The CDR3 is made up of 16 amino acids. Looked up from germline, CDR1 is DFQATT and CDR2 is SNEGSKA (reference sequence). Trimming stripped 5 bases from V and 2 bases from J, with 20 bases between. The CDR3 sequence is CSAEALERTNTDTQYF. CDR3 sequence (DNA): TGCAGTGCTGAAGCCTTGGAGCGGACCAACACAGATACGCAGTATTTT.

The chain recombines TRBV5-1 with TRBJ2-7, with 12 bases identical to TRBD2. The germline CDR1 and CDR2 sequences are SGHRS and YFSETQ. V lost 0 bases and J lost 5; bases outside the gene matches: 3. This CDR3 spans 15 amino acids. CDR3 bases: TGCGCCAGCAGCTTGGGGACTAGCGGGATCAACGAGCAGTACTTC. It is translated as CASSLGTSGINEQYF. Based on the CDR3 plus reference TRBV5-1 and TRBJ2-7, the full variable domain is KAGVTQTPRYLIKTRGQQVTLSCSPISGHRSVSWYQQTPGQGLQFLFEYFSETQRNKGNFPGRFSGRQFSNSRSEMNVSTLELGDSALYLCASSLGTSGINEQYFGPGTRLTVT.

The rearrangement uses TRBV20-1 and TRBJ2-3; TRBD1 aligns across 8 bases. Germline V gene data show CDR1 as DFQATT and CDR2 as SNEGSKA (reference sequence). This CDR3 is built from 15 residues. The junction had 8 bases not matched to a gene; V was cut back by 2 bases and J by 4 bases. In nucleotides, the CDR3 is TGCAGTGCTAGATCCGGGACAGGAGCGGCAGATACGCAGTATTTT. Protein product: CSARSGTGAADTQYF.

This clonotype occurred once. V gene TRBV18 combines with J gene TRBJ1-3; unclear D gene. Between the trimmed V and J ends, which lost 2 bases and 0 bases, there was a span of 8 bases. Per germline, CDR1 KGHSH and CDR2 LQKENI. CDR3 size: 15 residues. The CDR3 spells CASSPIRSSGNTIYF. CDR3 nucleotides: TGTGCCAGCTCACCAATCCGGAGCTCTGGAAACACCATATATTTT. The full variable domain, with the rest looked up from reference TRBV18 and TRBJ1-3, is NAGVMQNPRHLVRRRGQEARLRCSPMKGHSHVYWYRQLPEEGLKFMVYLQKENIIDESGMPKERFSAEFPKEGPSILRIQQVVRGDSAAYFCASSPIRSSGNTIYFGEGSWLTVV.

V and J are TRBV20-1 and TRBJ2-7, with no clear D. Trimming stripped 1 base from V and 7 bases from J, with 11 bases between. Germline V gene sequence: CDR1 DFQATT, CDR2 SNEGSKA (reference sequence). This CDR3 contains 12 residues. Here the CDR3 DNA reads TGCAGTGCTAGAGTTCCAGCTAAGGAGCAGTACTTC. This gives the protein CSARVPAKEQYF.

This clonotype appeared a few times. In DNA, the CDR3 is TGTGCCATCAGTGAGAGCCAAAATGAGCAGTTCTTC. It specifies CAISESQNEQFF. The chain couples TRBV10-3 to TRBJ2-1; D not certain. CDR1 is ENHRY, CDR2 SYGVKD, per germline. The V and J ends lost 2 bases and 7 bases respectively, with 6 bases between them. The CDR3 spans 12 residues.

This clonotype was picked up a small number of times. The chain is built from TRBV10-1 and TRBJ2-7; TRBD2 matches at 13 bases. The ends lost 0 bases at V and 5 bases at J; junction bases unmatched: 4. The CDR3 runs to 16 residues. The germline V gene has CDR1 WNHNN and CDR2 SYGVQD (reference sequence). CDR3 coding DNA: TGCGCCAGCAGTGAGTCCGGACTAGCGGGAGACCACGAGCAGTACTTC. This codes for CASSESGLAGDHEQYF.

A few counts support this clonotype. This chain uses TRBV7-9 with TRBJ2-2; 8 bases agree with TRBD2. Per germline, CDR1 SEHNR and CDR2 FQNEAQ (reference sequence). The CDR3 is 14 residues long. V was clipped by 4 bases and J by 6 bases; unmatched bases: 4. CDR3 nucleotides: TGTGCCAGCAGCTGGGGGACTAGATCCGGGGAGCTGTTTTTT. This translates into CASSWGTRSGELFF.

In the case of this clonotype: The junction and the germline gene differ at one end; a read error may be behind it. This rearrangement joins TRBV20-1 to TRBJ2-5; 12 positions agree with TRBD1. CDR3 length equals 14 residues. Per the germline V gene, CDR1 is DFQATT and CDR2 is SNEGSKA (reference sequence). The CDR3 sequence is CSAGDRGRGETRYF. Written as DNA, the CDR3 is TGCAGTGCGGGGGACAGGGGGCGGGGAGAGACCCGGTACTTC.

The CDR3 is CASSPFTVSYNEQFF. Here the CDR3 DNA reads TGTGCCAGCTCCCCCTTTACGGTATCCTACAATGAGCAGTTCTTC. The rearrangement uses TRBV18 and TRBJ2-1; D is uncertain. Trimming took 6 bases from V and 1 from J, leaving 13 bases between them. The CDR3 has 15 amino acids. Germline assignment: CDR1 KGHSH and CDR2 LQKENI.

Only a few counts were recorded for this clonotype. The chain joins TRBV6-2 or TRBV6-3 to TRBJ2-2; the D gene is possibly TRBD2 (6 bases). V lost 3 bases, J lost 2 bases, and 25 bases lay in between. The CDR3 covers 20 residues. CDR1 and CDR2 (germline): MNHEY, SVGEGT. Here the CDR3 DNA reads TGTGCCAGCAGTTATCGAGTGCTGCGCCGCTGGGACTCTAACACCGGGGAGCTGTTTTTT. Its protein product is CASSYRVLRRWDSNTGELFF.

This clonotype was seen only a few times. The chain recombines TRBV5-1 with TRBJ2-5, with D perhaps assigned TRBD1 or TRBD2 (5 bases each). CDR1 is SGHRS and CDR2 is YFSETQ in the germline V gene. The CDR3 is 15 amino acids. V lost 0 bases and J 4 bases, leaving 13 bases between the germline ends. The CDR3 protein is CASSLGGTVAETQYF. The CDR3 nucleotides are TGCGCCAGCAGCTTGGGGGGGACGGTGGCAGAGACCCAGTACTTC. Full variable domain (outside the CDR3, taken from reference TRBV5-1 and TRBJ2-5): KAGVTQTPRYLIKTRGQQVTLSCSPISGHRSVSWYQQTPGQGLQFLFEYFSETQRNKGNFPGRFSGRQFSNSRSEMNVSTLELGDSALYLCASSLGGTVAETQYFGPGTRLLVL.

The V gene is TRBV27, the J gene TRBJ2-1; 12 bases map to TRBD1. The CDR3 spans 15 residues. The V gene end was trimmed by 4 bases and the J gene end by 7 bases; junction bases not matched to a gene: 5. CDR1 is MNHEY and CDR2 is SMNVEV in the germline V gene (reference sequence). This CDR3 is CASSWGTGGRNEQFF. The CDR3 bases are TGTGCCAGCAGTTGGGGGACAGGGGGCCGGAATGAGCAGTTCTTC.

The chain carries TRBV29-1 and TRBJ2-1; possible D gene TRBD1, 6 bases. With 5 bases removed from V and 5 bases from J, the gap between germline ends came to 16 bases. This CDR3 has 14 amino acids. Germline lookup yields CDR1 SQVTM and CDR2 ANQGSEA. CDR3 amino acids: CSVRSGAGDNEQFF. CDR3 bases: TGCAGCGTTCGGTCAGGGGCAGGAGACAATGAGCAGTTCTTC.

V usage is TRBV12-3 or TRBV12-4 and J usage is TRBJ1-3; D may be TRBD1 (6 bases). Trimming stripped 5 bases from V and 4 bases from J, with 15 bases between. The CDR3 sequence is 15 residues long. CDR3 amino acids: CASSPRGGRGNTIYF. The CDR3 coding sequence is TGTGCCAGCAGTCCCCGGGGGGGCAGAGGAAACACCATATATTTT.

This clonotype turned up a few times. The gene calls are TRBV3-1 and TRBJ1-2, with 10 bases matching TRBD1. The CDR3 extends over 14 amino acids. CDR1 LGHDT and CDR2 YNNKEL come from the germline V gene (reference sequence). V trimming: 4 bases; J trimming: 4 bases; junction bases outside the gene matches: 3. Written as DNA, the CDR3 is TGTGCCAGCAGCCCCCGGGACAGGGGCTATGGCTACACCTTC. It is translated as CASSPRDRGYGYTF.

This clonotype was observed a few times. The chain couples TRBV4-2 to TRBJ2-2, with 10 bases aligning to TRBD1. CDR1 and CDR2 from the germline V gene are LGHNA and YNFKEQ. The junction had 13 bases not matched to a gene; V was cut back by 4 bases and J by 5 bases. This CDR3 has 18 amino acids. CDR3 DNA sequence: TGTGCCAGCAGCCGAATCCGACAGGGGGCAATTCGGACCGGGGAGCTGTTTTTT. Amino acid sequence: CASSRIRQGAIRTGELFF.